This TCR beta chain was observed in a study of yellow fever vaccine responses in identical twins. Study-level results: On the reported evidence, twins' vaccine T cell responses seemed partly convergent and partly personalized.

MiXCR, run by TCRdb on the RT-PCR reads, gives a single entry per CDR3 protein. The profile shows about 23,000 distinct CDR3 sequences, roughly 80% of them singletons. Remarks on this clonotype: Its matching antigen is unknown.

Germline V CDR1 and CDR2: ENHRY, SYGVKD. The CDR3 loop spans 11 amino acids. The V end was cut by 4 bases, the J end by 7 bases, with 5 bases between. The sample here was T cells from blood (PBMCs), unsorted or a sorted subset (not recorded which), taken before or after yellow fever vaccination (not recorded which). The gene calls are TRBV10-3 and TRBJ2-1; D gene ambiguous. The source of this sequence is a woman between 18 and 29 years old who received the yellow fever vaccine. Written as DNA, the CDR3 is TGTGCCATCAGTGTAAGGAATGAGCAGTTCTTC. It specifies CAISVRNEQFF.